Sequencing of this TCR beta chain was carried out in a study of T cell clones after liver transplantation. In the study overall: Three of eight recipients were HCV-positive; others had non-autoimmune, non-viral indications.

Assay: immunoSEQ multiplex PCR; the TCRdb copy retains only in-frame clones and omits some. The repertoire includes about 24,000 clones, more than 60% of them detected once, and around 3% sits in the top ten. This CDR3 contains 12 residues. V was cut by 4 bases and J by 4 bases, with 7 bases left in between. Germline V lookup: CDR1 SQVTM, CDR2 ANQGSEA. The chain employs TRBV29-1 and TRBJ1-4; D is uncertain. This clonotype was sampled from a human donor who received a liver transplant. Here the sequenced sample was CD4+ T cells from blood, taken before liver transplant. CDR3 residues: CSVGQLNEKLFF. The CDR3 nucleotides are TGCAGCGTTGGGCAGCTTAATGAAAAACTGTTTTTT.